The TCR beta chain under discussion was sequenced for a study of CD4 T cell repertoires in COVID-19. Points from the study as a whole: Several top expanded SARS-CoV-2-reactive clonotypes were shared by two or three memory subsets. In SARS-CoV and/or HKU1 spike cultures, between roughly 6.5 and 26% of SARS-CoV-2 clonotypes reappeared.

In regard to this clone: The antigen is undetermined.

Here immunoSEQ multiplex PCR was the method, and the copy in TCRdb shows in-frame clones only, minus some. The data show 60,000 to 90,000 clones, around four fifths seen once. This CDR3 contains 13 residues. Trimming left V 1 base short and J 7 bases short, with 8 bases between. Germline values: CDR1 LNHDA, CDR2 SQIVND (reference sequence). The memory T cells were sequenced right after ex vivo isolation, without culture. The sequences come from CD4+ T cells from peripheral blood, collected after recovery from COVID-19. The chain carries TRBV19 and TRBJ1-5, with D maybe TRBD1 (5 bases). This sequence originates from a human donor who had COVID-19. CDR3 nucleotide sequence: TGTGCCAGTAGTATAGCGAGGGACCAGCCCCAGCATTTT. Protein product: CASSIARDQPQHF.